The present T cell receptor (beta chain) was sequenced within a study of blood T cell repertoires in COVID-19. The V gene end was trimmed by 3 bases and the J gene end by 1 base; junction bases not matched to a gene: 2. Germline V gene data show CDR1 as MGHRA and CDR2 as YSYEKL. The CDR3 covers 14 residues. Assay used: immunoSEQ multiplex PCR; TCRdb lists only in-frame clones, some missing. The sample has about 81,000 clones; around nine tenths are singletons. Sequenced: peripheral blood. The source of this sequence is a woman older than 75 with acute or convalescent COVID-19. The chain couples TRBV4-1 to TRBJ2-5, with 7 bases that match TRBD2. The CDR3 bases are TGCGCCAGCAGCCACCTAGCGGCCCAAGAGACCCAGTACTTC. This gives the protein CASSHLAAQETQYF.